This T cell receptor (beta chain) was sequenced in a study of shared clonotypes between healthy human individuals. Caucasian adults living in Nashville, Tennessee, provided all samples. In regard to this clone: Its antigen remains unidentified.

General study findings and limits: Among donors, clonotype sharing was expected to be affected by sequencing depth.

Here immunoSEQ multiplex PCR was the method, and the copy in TCRdb shows in-frame clones only, minus some. The sample lists some 550,000 clones; 97% were seen once. The origin of this receptor is a woman aged 25-40 years in good health. The sample comprised naive CD4+ T cells sorted from blood. The subset was: CD45RA+ positively selected.

The CDR3 DNA reads as TGTGCCAGCAGGGAATCAGGGGCAACTAATGAAAAACTGTTTTTT. Translating gives CASRESGATNEKLFF. This sequence joins TRBV27 and TRBJ1-4; the D gene is possibly TRBD1 (6 bases). Germline CDR1 and CDR2: MNHEY and SMNVEV (reference sequence). V shed 6 bases and J shed 0 bases, with 11 bases lying between them. The CDR3 runs to 15 residues.